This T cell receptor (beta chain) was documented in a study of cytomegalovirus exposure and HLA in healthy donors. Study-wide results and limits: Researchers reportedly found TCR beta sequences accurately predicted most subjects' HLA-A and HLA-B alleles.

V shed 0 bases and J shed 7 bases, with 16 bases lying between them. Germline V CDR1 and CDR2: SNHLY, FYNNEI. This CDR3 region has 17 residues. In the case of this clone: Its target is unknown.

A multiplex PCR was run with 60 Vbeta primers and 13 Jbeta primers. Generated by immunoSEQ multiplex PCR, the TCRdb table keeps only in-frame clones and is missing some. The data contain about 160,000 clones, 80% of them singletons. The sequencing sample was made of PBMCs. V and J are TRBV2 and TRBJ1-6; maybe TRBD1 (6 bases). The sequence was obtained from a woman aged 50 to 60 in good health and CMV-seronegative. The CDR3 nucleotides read TGTGCCAGCAGTGAAGCGCTTCGGGGGGCTTTGAATTCACCCCTCCACTTT. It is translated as CASSEALRGALNSPLHF.